The clone carrying this TCR beta chain was seen more than once but under ten times. This record belongs to a study of cytomegalovirus exposure and HLA in healthy donors. Germline V lookup: CDR1 MRHNA, CDR2 SNTAGT. With 5 bases clipped from V and 2 bases from J, the junction kept 5 bases outside the gene matches. CDR3 length equals 15 residues. The method was immunoSEQ multiplex PCR; TCRdb's version includes in-frame clones alone and lacks a portion of them. Of approximately 200,000 clones listed, about 81% are singletons. This rearrangement joins TRBV6-4 to TRBJ2-3; 9 bases line up with TRBD1. The TCR was taken from a woman in her 30s in good health and CMV-seronegative. The sequenced material came from PBMCs. The chain's CDR3 is CASSPGQGHTDTQYF. In DNA form, the CDR3 reads TGTGCCAGCAGTCCGGGACAGGGACACACAGATACGCAGTATTTT.